The next 20 T cell receptor beta chains were all read from a single sample in a study of CD8+CD57+ T cells in acquired aplastic anemia. Genomic DNA was employed as the template in profiling TCR beta VDJ and CDR3. TCRdb re-derived calls from the reads in MiXCR, one entry per CDR3 protein. This table has 150,000 to 200,000 distinct CDR3 sequences, 35% to 55% appearing once. Source material: sorted CD4+, CD8+, or CD8+CD57+ T cells (not recorded which) from PBMCs. Receptors originate from a human donor in good health.

Turning to this clonotype: A junction end diverges from the germline sequence, so it may reflect a read error. V gene TRBV9 combines with J gene TRBJ2-1, with D perhaps matching TRBD2 (6 bases). Germline CDR1 is SGDLS and CDR2 is YYNGEE. The CDR3 has 15 amino acids. CDR3 DNA sequence: TGTGCCAGCAGCGTACTAGCGAGTTCCTATAATGAGCAGCTCTTC. Translating gives CASSVLASSYNEQLF.

The chain carries TRBV20-1 and TRBJ1-1; the D is unclear. V gave up 6 bases and J gave up 1 base, with 18 bases separating them. The CDR3 sequence is 15 residues long. The germline V gene has CDR1 DFQATT and CDR2 SNEGSKA (reference sequence). The CDR3 DNA reads as TGCAGTGCCGCCACCCCGGGTCTTCCGAACACTGAAGCTTTCTTT. This codes for CSAATPGLPNTEAFF.

J is TRBJ1-6 and V is TRBV9; no reliable D call. Looked up from germline, CDR1 is SGDLS and CDR2 is YYNGEE. The CDR3 length is 17 residues. With 0 bases removed from V and 5 bases from J, the gap between germline ends came to 15 bases. CDR3 loop: CASSVDSTVRHNSPLHF. The CDR3 coding sequence is TGTGCCAGCAGCGTAGACTCGACGGTGAGACATAATTCACCCCTCCACTTT.

This clonotype was detected ten times or more. This rearrangement joins TRBV7-8 to TRBJ1-1; TRBD1 might be the D (6 bases). The CDR3 has 14 amino acids. Germline V lookup: CDR1 SGHVS, CDR2 FQNEAQ. V gave up 5 bases and J gave up 0 bases, with 10 bases separating them. CDR3 protein: CASSATGVNTEAFF. As DNA, the CDR3 is TGTGCCAGCAGCGCGACAGGCGTGAACACTGAAGCTTTCTTT.

The genes are TRBV24-1 and TRBJ2-7, with TRBD1 as a possible D gene (6 bases). There are 13 residues in the CDR3. Per the germline V gene, CDR1 is KGHDR and CDR2 is SFDVKD. V gave up 3 bases and J gave up 3 bases, with 8 bases separating them. The CDR3 spells CATSDVTGYEQYF. CDR3 sequence (DNA): TGTGCCACCAGTGATGTGACAGGCTACGAGCAGTACTTC.

This clonotype occurred a few times. The chain couples TRBV6-1 to TRBJ1-1; tentatively, D is TRBD1 (5 bases). Germline-derived CDR1 and CDR2 are MNHNS and SASEGT. Between the trimmed V and J ends, which lost 3 bases and 2 bases, there was a span of 16 bases. This CDR3 comprises 16 residues. CDR3 in amino acids: CASSDRVSLKNTEAFF. In nucleotides, the CDR3 is TGTGCCAGCAGTGACAGGGTTTCTCTAAAAAACACTGAAGCTTTCTTT.

Comments on this clonotype: This likely comes from a read error, as the CDR3 has no conserved phenylalanine or tryptophan at its end. This chain uses TRBV2 with TRBJ2-1; 7 bases match TRBD2. CDR1 and CDR2 from the germline V gene are SNHLY and FYNNEI. The CDR3 covers 15 residues. CDR3 nucleotides: TGTGCCAGCGGGGTAAATGTGCGGGGGTACAGTGAGCAGTTCTCC. This encodes CASGVNVRGYSEQFS.

The V gene is TRBV5-1, the J gene TRBJ2-7; TRBD2 matches 12 bases. V trimming: 3 bases; J trimming: 5 bases; junction bases outside the gene matches: 3. Germline V gene lookup returns CDR1 SGHRS and CDR2 YFSETQ. This CDR3 has 14 amino acids. DNA of the CDR3: TGCGCCAGCAGCTCTACTAGCGGGAGGAACGAGCAGTACTTC. Translated: CASSSTSGRNEQYF.

The sample holds many counts of this clonotype. V gene TRBV20-1 combines with J gene TRBJ1-2; TRBD1 matches at 7 bases. Trimming cost V 1 base and J 4 bases; bases outside gene matches: 6. This CDR3 has 14 residues. The germline V gene has CDR1 DFQATT and CDR2 SNEGSKA (reference sequence). The CDR3 sequence: CSARGEGAGYGYTF. DNA for the CDR3: TGCAGTGCTAGAGGGGAGGGGGCTGGCTATGGCTACACCTTC.

The sample holds many counts of this clonotype. The chain couples TRBV12-3 or TRBV12-4 to TRBJ2-7; D is unresolved. The CDR3 spans 15 residues. The V end was cut by 6 bases, the J end by 6 bases, with 21 bases between. The CDR3 loop is CASSLTGRQAVEQYF. The CDR3 DNA follows: TGTGCCAGCAGCCTGACCGGGCGGCAGGCTGTCGAGCAGTACTTC.

Comments on this clonotype: A much larger clone lies one base from this, so it may be a read error. The rearrangement uses TRBV12-3 or TRBV12-4 and TRBJ1-2; maybe TRBD1 (5 bases). This CDR3 is built from 14 residues. CDR3: CAGSPWDRGGGYTF. The DNA of the CDR3 is TGTGCCGGCAGTCCATGGGACCGGGGGGGTGGCTACACCTTC.

The gene calls are TRBV12-5 and TRBJ2-5; 7 nucleotides match TRBD1. The CDR3 sequence is 14 residues long. The germline gives CDR1 LGHNT, CDR2 FRNRAP. V shed 5 bases, J shed 3 bases, and the junction held 6 bases outside the gene matches. Here the CDR3 DNA reads TGTGCTAGTGGTCGACAGGGCCTAAAAGAGACCCAGTACTTC. Amino acid sequence: CASGRQGLKETQYF.

This clonotype came up many times. V and J are TRBV29-1 and TRBJ2-1; 12 nucleotides align to TRBD2. V was clipped by 7 bases and J by 6 bases; unmatched bases: 19. The CDR3 runs to 18 residues. CDR1 SQVTM and CDR2 ANQGSEA come from the germline V gene. The DNA of the CDR3 is TGCAGCGAGTTCGGAAACCTAGCGGGGGGGCCCCTGTCCAATGAGCAGTTCTTC. It yields the protein CSEFGNLAGGPLSNEQFF.

This clonotype was seen at least ten times. The chain couples TRBV6-1 to TRBJ1-5; D perhaps matches TRBD1 (5 bases). Germline CDR1 reads MNHNS; CDR2 reads SASEGT. Trimming stripped 6 bases from V and 7 bases from J, with 13 bases between. There are 13 residues in the CDR3. The CDR3 spells CASRMRGVQPQHF. CDR3 nucleotide sequence: TGTGCCAGCAGGATGCGAGGGGTCCAGCCCCAGCATTTT.

The CDR3 nucleotides read TGTGCCAGCAGCTTAGCGGCAGGCGGGAGTCAGCCCCAGCATTTT. It translates to CASSLAAGGSQPQHF. The genes are TRBV7-2 and TRBJ1-5; D unclear. Trimming left V 0 bases short and J 6 bases short, with 12 bases between. There are 15 residues in the CDR3. The germline V gene has CDR1 SGHTA and CDR2 FQGNSA. Looking up the rest from reference TRBV7-2 and TRBJ1-5 gives the full variable domain: GAGVSQSPSNKVTEKGKDVELRCDPISGHTALYWYRQSLGQGLEFLIYFQGNSAPDKSGLPSDRFSAERTGGSVSTLTIQRTQQEDSAVYLCASSLAAGGSQPQHFGDGTRLSIL.

CDR3 loop: CSARQGARAGELFF. In DNA form, the CDR3 reads TGCAGTGCTAGGCAGGGGGCGCGGGCCGGGGAGCTGTTTTTT. The chain combines TRBV20-1 with TRBJ2-2, with TRBD1 identical over 8 bases. V was pared by 3 bases and J by 6 bases, with 6 bases of the junction left unmatched. This CDR3 is built from 14 residues. Germline assignment: CDR1 DFQATT and CDR2 SNEGSKA (reference sequence).

The rearrangement uses TRBV20-1 and TRBJ2-7, with 12 bases aligning to TRBD2. Germline loops: CDR1 DFQATT, CDR2 SNEGSKA (reference sequence). V shed 6 bases and J 1 base; nucleotides not matched to a gene: 4. CDR3 size: 14 residues. The CDR3 DNA reads TGCAGTGCGCTTACTAGCGGGAGGTCCTACGAGCAGTACTTC. Translating gives CSALTSGRSYEQYF.

This clonotype was detected many times. The chain couples TRBV12-3 or TRBV12-4 to TRBJ1-4, with 7 bases that match TRBD1. This CDR3 comprises 13 residues. Germline trimming cut 5 bases from V and 7 bases from J; bases unmatched to any gene: 4. The CDR3, as DNA: TGTGCCAGCAGTCGACAGGGTTTTGAAAAACTGTTTTTT. This sequence encodes CASSRQGFEKLFF.

This clonotype was counted many times. V and J are TRBV6-1 and TRBJ2-7; D might be TRBD1 (6 bases). CDR3 length equals 13 residues. CDR1 is MNHNS and CDR2 is SASEGT in the germline V gene. V shed 6 bases and J shed 3 bases, with 12 bases lying between them. This chain's CDR3 is CASRPQGGYEQYF. As DNA, the CDR3 is TGTGCCAGCAGACCACAGGGTGGCTACGAGCAGTACTTC.

The gene calls are TRBV10-2 and TRBJ2-7, with D possibly being TRBD2 (5 bases). V lost 6 bases, J lost 1 base, and 10 bases lay in between. There are 13 residues in the CDR3. The germline V gene encodes CDR1 WSHSY and CDR2 SAAADI. In nucleotides, the CDR3 is TGCGCCAGCAGCCAGTCGGGGTCCTACGAGCAGTACTTC. Protein: CASSQSGSYEQYF.